The 28 T cell receptor beta chains below were found in one sample sequenced in a study of cytomegalovirus exposure and HLA in healthy donors. With 60 Vbeta and 13 Jbeta primers, the PCR was carried out. The assay was immunoSEQ multiplex PCR, and TCRdb's table has in-frame clones only and misses some. The sample records 150,000 to 200,000 clones, 75% to 85% being singletons. Input material: PBMCs. The receptors derive from a man younger than 30 in good health and CMV-seronegative.

The sample holds many counts of this clone. V usage is TRBV6-5 and J usage is TRBJ2-7; 7 bases agree with TRBD2. Germline V gene lookup returns CDR1 MNHEY and CDR2 SVGAGI. The CDR3 spans 12 residues. V shed 11 bases and J 7 bases; nucleotides not matched to a gene: 11. The DNA for the CDR3 is TGTGCCGCCGGGGAGGGGTGGGGGGAGCAGTACTTC. Encoded protein: CAAGEGWGEQYF.

This clone was found once. The chain employs TRBV12-1 and TRBJ2-7; TRBD1, the table's D call, lacks a check against the DNA. TRBV12-1 is noted as a pseudogene. The CDR3 extends over 13 amino acids. CDR3 DNA: TGTGCCAGCAGCTCCCAGATTTCCACCGAGCAGTACTTC. Translated, it gives CASSSQISTEQYF.

This chain links TRBV6-5 with TRBJ1-1; 7 positions agree with TRBD1. Germline CDR1 MNHEY, CDR2 SVGAGI. V dropped 6 bases and J dropped 6; count of bases not matched to a gene: 7. This CDR3 spans 13 amino acids. CDR3 protein: CASRFRDRPEAFF. The CDR3 nucleotides are TGTGCCAGCAGGTTCAGGGACAGACCTGAAGCTTTCTTT.

This clone was seen only a few times. The chain is built from TRBV5-1 and TRBJ1-1; 8 nucleotides line up with TRBD1. The CDR3 is 14 residues long. Germline V lookup: CDR1 SGHRS, CDR2 YFSETQ. The junction had 5 bases not matched to a gene; V was cut back by 6 bases and J by 1 base. This chain's CDR3 is CASKGQGANTEAFF. CDR3 DNA sequence: TGCGCCAGCAAAGGACAGGGTGCGAACACTGAAGCTTTCTTT.

The V and J genes are TRBV27 and TRBJ1-5, with 7 bases identical to TRBD1. V shed 3 bases and J 0 bases; nucleotides not matched to a gene: 2. CDR1 is MNHEY, CDR2 SMNVEV, per germline (reference sequence). The CDR3 runs to 15 residues. In DNA, the CDR3 is TGTGCCAGCAGTTTCGGACAGGATAGCAATCAGCCCCAGCATTTT. Translating gives CASSFGQDSNQPQHF.

The chain couples TRBV27 to TRBJ2-7; possibly TRBD1 for D (6 bases). V lost 4 bases to trimming and J lost 1 base, with 14 bases between them. Per the germline V gene, CDR1 is MNHEY and CDR2 is SMNVEV (reference sequence). The CDR3 spans 15 residues. In nucleotides, the CDR3 is TGTGCCAGCAGTTCCACCGGGACATTTTCCTACGAGCAGTACTTC. Encoded protein: CASSSTGTFSYEQYF.

This clone has more than one count but fewer than ten. J is TRBJ2-7 and V is TRBV5-4; 14 bases fit TRBD2. Germline V CDR1 and CDR2: SGHNT, YYREEE (reference sequence). The CDR3 is 17 residues long. V lost 4 bases, J lost 0 bases, and 6 bases stayed unmatched. This chain's CDR3 is CASSPGLAGGISYEQYF. Written as DNA, the CDR3 is TGTGCCAGCAGCCCCGGACTAGCGGGAGGCATCTCCTACGAGCAGTACTTC.

The V gene is TRBV2, the J gene TRBJ2-3; maybe TRBD2 (5 bases). The CDR3 consists of 15 residues. Trimming took 6 bases from V and 1 from J, leaving 14 bases between them. The germline CDR1 and CDR2 sequences are SNHLY and FYNNEI. The CDR3, as DNA: TGTGCCAGCAGCGGAGAGGGTCCCCGCACAGATACGCAGTATTTT. This encodes CASSGEGPRTDTQYF.

This clone was picked up a small number of times. The CDR3 DNA sequence: TGTGCCAGCAGCGTAGACGGGGGGGCTGGAAACACCATATATTTT. Its protein product is CASSVDGGAGNTIYF. The rearrangement links TRBV9 to TRBJ1-3; D is perhaps TRBD1 (5 bases). The CDR3 totals 15 residues. V was trimmed by 0 bases and J by 2 bases, leaving 9 bases between them. CDR1 SGDLS and CDR2 YYNGEE come from the germline V gene.

The CDR3 region has the DNA TGTGCCAGCAGCCCAAGACAGGGAGGCTACACGAACACCGGGGAGCTGTTTTTT. It specifies CASSPRQGGYTNTGELFF. The chain employs TRBV9 and TRBJ2-2; tentatively, D is TRBD1 (7 bases). CDR3 length: 18 residues. Germline CDR1 is SGDLS and CDR2 is YYNGEE. Trimming removed 4 bases at V and 0 bases at J, with 19 bases between.

V and J are TRBV30 and TRBJ1-2; perhaps TRBD1 as D (6 bases). V was shortened by 2 bases and J by 2 bases, with 12 bases between the two germline ends. The CDR3 loop spans 14 amino acids. The V gene's germline CDR1 is GTSNPN and CDR2 SVGIG (reference sequence). This chain's CDR3 is CAWSMAGANYGYTF. Written as DNA, the CDR3 is TGTGCCTGGAGTATGGCAGGGGCGAACTATGGCTACACCTTC.

The chain has TRBV5-1 and TRBJ1-1, with a possible D match to TRBD1 (6 bases). Germline CDR1 is SGHRS and CDR2 is YFSETQ. V dropped 4 bases and J dropped 4 bases, with 17 bases sitting between them. This CDR3 contains 15 residues. The CDR3 DNA reads TGCGCCAGCAGCATGGACAGTCCTCCCCTCACTGAAGCTTTCTTT. It encodes CASSMDSPPLTEAFF.

V gene TRBV5-4 combines with J gene TRBJ2-5, with a tentative D call TRBD2 (7 bases). The CDR3 extends over 14 amino acids. Trimming pared 7 bases from V and 1 base from J, leaving 14 bases between. From germline, CDR1 is SGHNT and CDR2 YYREEE (reference sequence). The CDR3 DNA is TGTGCCAGCGGGGGAGGGGGGGCCCAAGAGACCCAGTACTTC. Protein product: CASGGGGAQETQYF. The whole variable domain, remainder taken from reference TRBV5-4 and TRBJ2-5, is ETGVTQSPTHLIKTRGQQVTLRCSSQSGHNTVSWYQQALGQGPQFIFQYYREEENGRGNFPPRFSGLQFPNYSSELNVNALELDDSALYLCASGGGGAQETQYFGPGTRLLVL.

The chain has TRBV19 and TRBJ1-5, with no clear D. The CDR3 length is 13 residues. Germline V gene lookup returns CDR1 LNHDA and CDR2 SQIVND (reference sequence). V lost 6 bases and J lost 6, with 12 bases in between. CDR3: CASSPGWSQPQHF. DNA for the CDR3: TGTGCCAGTAGCCCCGGGTGGAGTCAGCCCCAGCATTTT.

The CDR3: CASSVNRGGRPQHF. Written as DNA, the CDR3 is TGTGCCAGCAGTGTTAACAGGGGAGGTCGGCCCCAGCATTTT. The chain recombines TRBV2 with TRBJ1-5; 7 bases are a match to TRBD1. The V segment lost 4 bases and the J segment 9 bases; nucleotides outside the gene matches: 9. Germline V CDR1 and CDR2: SNHLY, FYNNEI. This CDR3 is built from 14 residues.

V gene TRBV7-3 combines with J gene TRBJ2-2, with a weak D call TRBD1 (6 bases). Germline V gene sequence: CDR1 SGHTA, CDR2 FQGTGA. Trimming took 6 bases from V and 4 from J, leaving 15 bases between them. The CDR3 spans 15 residues. For the CDR3, the DNA is TGTGCCAGCAGTATATCCAGGGGTTTCACCGGGGAGCTGTTTTTT. This codes for CASSISRGFTGELFF.

The gene calls are TRBV15 and TRBJ2-7, with D perhaps matching TRBD1 (5 bases). V dropped 3 bases and J dropped 0 bases, with 15 bases sitting between them. This CDR3 has 16 residues. The germline V gene encodes CDR1 LNHNV and CDR2 YYDKDF (reference sequence). The CDR3 DNA reads as TGTGCCACCAGCAGCTTGAGTTGGGGCAGCTCCTACGAGCAGTACTTC. Amino acid sequence: CATSSLSWGSSYEQYF.

This chain joins TRBV19 and TRBJ2-1; the D is unclear. V was pared by 3 bases and J by 8 bases, with 8 bases between. Germline V gives CDR1 LNHDA, CDR2 SQIVND (reference sequence). CDR3 length: 12 amino acids. CDR3 amino acids: CASSIFGDEQFF. The CDR3, as DNA: TGTGCCAGTAGTATTTTTGGAGATGAGCAGTTCTTC.

The V gene is TRBV6-1, the J gene TRBJ1-1; D is unresolved. CDR3 length equals 13 residues. Germline V gives CDR1 MNHNS, CDR2 SASEGT. V lost 3 bases and J 1 base, leaving 6 bases between the germline ends. The CDR3 DNA follows: TGTGCCAGCAGTGACAGACAGAACACTGAAGCTTTCTTT. This encodes CASSDRQNTEAFF.

CDR3 residues: CASSLGGTGATEAFF. The CDR3, as DNA: TGTGCCAGCAGCTTAGGAGGGACAGGGGCCACTGAAGCTTTCTTT. This sequence joins TRBV7-9 and TRBJ1-1; TRBD1 matches at 10 bases. CDR3 length equals 15 residues. The germline gives CDR1 SEHNR, CDR2 FQNEAQ (reference sequence). Trimming removed 1 base from V and 4 bases from J; junction bases left unmatched: 3.

The CDR3 DNA reads TGTGCCAGCAGCTGGACTAGCGGGGGAGGAGAGACCCAGTACTTC. Amino acids: CASSWTSGGGETQYF. The rearrangement joins TRBV6-6 to TRBJ2-5, with 13 bases that match TRBD2. Trimming removed 6 bases from V and 4 bases from J; junction bases left unmatched: 5. The CDR3 runs 15 residues. Per the germline V gene, CDR1 is MNHNY and CDR2 is SVGAGI (reference sequence).

The V call is TRBV27, the J call TRBJ2-5; no reliable D call. The CDR3 is 13 residues long. From germline, CDR1 is MNHEY and CDR2 SMNVEV (reference sequence). V lost 1 base to trimming and J lost 4 bases, with 7 bases between them. The CDR3 sequence is CASSLLVGETQYF. As DNA, the CDR3 is TGTGCCAGCAGTTTATTGGTCGGAGAGACCCAGTACTTC.

This sequence joins TRBV2 and TRBJ2-5; no reliable D call. Looked up from germline, CDR1 is SNHLY and CDR2 is FYNNEI. V gave up 5 bases and J gave up 2 bases, with 18 bases separating them. The CDR3 spans 16 residues. CDR3 nucleotides: TGTGCCAGCAGTCCAGCCGTATGGCAGGCACAAGAGACCCAGTACTTC. Its translation: CASSPAVWQAQETQYF.

The CDR3 sequence: CASRSTSGRAKGNEQFF. CDR3 coding DNA: TGTGCCAGCAGATCAACTAGCGGGAGGGCTAAGGGGAATGAGCAGTTCTTC. The J gene is TRBJ2-1, the V gene TRBV28; 13 bases fit TRBD2. Germline trimming cut 6 bases from V and 7 bases from J; bases unmatched to any gene: 12. The CDR3 length is 17 residues. From germline, CDR1 is MDHEN and CDR2 SYDVKM. Filled out from reference TRBV28 and TRBJ2-1, the complete variable domain reads DVKVTQSSRYLVKRTGEKVFLECVQDMDHENMFWYRQDPGLGLRLIYFSYDVKMKEKGDIPEGYSVSREKKERFSLILESASTNQTSMYLCASRSTSGRAKGNEQFFGPGTRLTVL.

This clone was picked up a small number of times. The genes are TRBV5-1 and TRBJ1-1, with D uncertain. This CDR3 has 16 amino acids. Between the trimmed V and J ends, which lost 7 bases and 0 bases, there was a span of 19 bases. Germline CDR1 reads SGHRS; CDR2 reads YFSETQ. CDR3 in amino acids: CASRRRVQNLNTEAFF. In DNA, the CDR3 is TGCGCCAGCCGTCGGCGGGTCCAGAACCTGAACACTGAAGCTTTCTTT. Combining the CDR3 with reference TRBV5-1 and TRBJ1-1 gives the whole variable domain KAGVTQTPRYLIKTRGQQVTLSCSPISGHRSVSWYQQTPGQGLQFLFEYFSETQRNKGNFPGRFSGRQFSNSRSEMNVSTLELGDSALYLCASRRRVQNLNTEAFFGQGTRLTVV.

The gene calls are TRBV5-1 and TRBJ2-7, with 8 bases matching TRBD1. Losses at the gene ends were 0 bases for V and 5 bases for J; bases not matched to a gene: 10. The germline V gene encodes CDR1 SGHRS and CDR2 YFSETQ. CDR3 length: 16 amino acids. The CDR3 protein is CASSLEGAGGRDEQYF. CDR3 sequence (DNA): TGCGCCAGCAGCTTGGAAGGCGCAGGGGGCAGGGACGAGCAGTACTTC. Together with reference TRBV5-1 and TRBJ2-7, the CDR3 gives the full variable domain: KAGVTQTPRYLIKTRGQQVTLSCSPISGHRSVSWYQQTPGQGLQFLFEYFSETQRNKGNFPGRFSGRQFSNSRSEMNVSTLELGDSALYLCASSLEGAGGRDEQYFGPGTRLTVT.

This chain links TRBV30 with TRBJ2-5; D is uncertain. CDR3 size: 13 residues. V lost 1 base and J lost 4, with 10 bases in between. From germline, CDR1 is GTSNPN and CDR2 SVGIG (reference sequence). The CDR3 loop is CAWSAQVTETQYF. The CDR3 coding sequence is TGTGCCTGGAGTGCCCAGGTAACAGAGACCCAGTACTTC. Full variable domain (rest looked up from reference TRBV30 and TRBJ2-5): SQTIHQWPATLVQPVGSPLSLECTVEGTSNPNLYWYRQAAGRGLQLLFYSVGIGQISSEVPQNLSASRPQDRQFILSSKKLLLSDSGFYLCAWSAQVTETQYFGPGTRLLVL.

The chain joins TRBV19 to TRBJ2-2; 7 bases line up with TRBD1. The J segment lost 6 bases and the V segment lost 5 bases, leaving 12 bases of the junction unmatched. This CDR3 has 16 amino acids. Germline CDR1 is LNHDA and CDR2 is SQIVND (reference sequence). The CDR3 DNA sequence: TGTGCCAGTAGTGCTAAGGGTAGGGGGCTCTCCGGGGAGCTGTTTTTT. This codes for CASSAKGRGLSGELFF.